Sequencing of this T cell receptor beta chain was carried out in a study of cytomegalovirus exposure and HLA in healthy donors. Germline-derived CDR1 and CDR2 are SGHTA and FQGNSA. V lost 1 base to trimming and J lost 2 bases; unmatched junction nucleotides: 2. This CDR3 comprises 16 residues. A multiplex PCR was run with 60 Vbeta primers and 13 Jbeta primers. Repertoires were generated with immunoSEQ multiplex PCR, while TCRdb's copy carries only in-frame clones and drops some. The table has some 200,000 clones, more than 60% seen once. This clone was seen only once. What it binds is not known. General study findings and limits: Across HLA loci, a later analysis found differing TCR association rates, with DRB1 most and HLA-C fewest. A reported reduction in N-insertions relative to the roughly 710-donor mean was seen in an Asian-associated ancestry cluster in a later analysis.

Specimen: PBMCs. This chain joins TRBV7-2 and TRBJ2-2; TRBD2 aligns across 9 bases. The receptor's source is a female donor in good health and CMV-seronegative. This chain's CDR3 is CASSLGGGANTGELFF. The CDR3 DNA reads as TGTGCCAGCAGCTTAGGCGGGGGGGCCAACACCGGGGAGCTGTTTTTT.